The 2 T cell receptor beta chains presented below share a single source sample, sequenced in a study of cytomegalovirus exposure and HLA in healthy donors. This PCR relied on a set of 60 Vbeta primers and 13 Jbeta primers. The assay was immunoSEQ multiplex PCR, and TCRdb's table has in-frame clones only and misses some. The sample lists 100,000 or so clones; 9.5% to 15% were seen once. Input material: PBMCs. All receptors derive from a middle-aged man in good health and CMV-seropositive.

The rearrangement links TRBV7-9 to TRBJ2-6; D unresolved. The CDR3 spans 16 residues. Trimming took 5 bases from V and 0 from J, leaving 11 bases between them. The germline CDR1 and CDR2 sequences are SEHNR and FQNEAQ (reference sequence). CDR3 nucleotides: TGTGCCAGCAGCCCCCCCCTAGGCTCTGGGGCCAACGTCCTGACTTTC. It yields the protein CASSPPLGSGANVLTF. The complete variable domain, with remaining parts taken from reference TRBV7-9 and TRBJ2-6, reads DTGVSQNPRHKITKRGQNVTFRCDPISEHNRLYWYRQTLGQGPEFLTYFQNEAQLEKSRLLSDRFSAERPKGSFSTLEIQRTEQGDSAMYLCASSPPLGSGANVLTFGAGSRLTVL.

This rearrangement joins TRBV2 to TRBJ1-1; D is unresolved. CDR1 is SNHLY, CDR2 FYNNEI, per germline. Trimming removed 6 bases at V and 0 bases at J, with 11 bases between. CDR3 size: 14 residues. CDR3 DNA sequence: TGTGCCAGCAGGAGTTCAACAGTGAACACTGAAGCTTTCTTT. Encoded protein: CASRSSTVNTEAFF.